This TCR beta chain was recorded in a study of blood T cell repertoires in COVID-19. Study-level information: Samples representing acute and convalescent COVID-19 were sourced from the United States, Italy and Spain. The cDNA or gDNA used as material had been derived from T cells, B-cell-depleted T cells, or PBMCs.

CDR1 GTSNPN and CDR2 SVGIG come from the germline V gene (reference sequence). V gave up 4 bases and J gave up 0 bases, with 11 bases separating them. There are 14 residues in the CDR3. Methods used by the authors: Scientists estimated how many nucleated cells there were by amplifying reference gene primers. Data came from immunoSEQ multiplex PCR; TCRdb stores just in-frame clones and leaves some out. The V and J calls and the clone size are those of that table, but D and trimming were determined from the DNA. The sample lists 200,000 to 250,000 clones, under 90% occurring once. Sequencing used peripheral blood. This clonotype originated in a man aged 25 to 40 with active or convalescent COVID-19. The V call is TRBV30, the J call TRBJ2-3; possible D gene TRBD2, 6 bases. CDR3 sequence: CAWNLGGSTDTQYF. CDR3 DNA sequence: TGTGCCTGGAATCTCGGAGGGAGCACAGATACGCAGTATTTT.